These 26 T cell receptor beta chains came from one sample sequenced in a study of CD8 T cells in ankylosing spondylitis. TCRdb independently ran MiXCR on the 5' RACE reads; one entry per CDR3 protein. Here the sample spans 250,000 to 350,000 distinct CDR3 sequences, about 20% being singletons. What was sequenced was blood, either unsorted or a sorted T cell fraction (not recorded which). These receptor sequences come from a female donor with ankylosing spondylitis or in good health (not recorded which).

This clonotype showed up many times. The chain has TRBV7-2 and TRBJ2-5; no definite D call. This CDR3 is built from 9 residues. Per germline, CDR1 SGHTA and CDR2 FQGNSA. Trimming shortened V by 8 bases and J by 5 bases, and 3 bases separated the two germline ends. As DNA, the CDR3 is TGTGCCAGCGGGGAGACCCAGTACTTC. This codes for CASGETQYF. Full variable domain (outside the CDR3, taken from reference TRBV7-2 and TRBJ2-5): GAGVSQSPSNKVTEKGKDVELRCDPISGHTALYWYRQSLGQGLEFLIYFQGNSAPDKSGLPSDRFSAERTGGSVSTLTIQRTQQEDSAVYLCASGETQYFGPGTRLLVL.

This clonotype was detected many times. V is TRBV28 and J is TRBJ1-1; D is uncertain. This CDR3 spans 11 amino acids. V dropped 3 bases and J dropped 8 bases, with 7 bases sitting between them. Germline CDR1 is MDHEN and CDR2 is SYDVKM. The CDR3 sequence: CASSFNGEAFF. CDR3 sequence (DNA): TGTGCCAGCAGTTTTAACGGGGAAGCTTTCTTT. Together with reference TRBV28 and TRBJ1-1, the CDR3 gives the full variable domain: DVKVTQSSRYLVKRTGEKVFLECVQDMDHENMFWYRQDPGLGLRLIYFSYDVKMKEKGDIPEGYSVSREKKERFSLILESASTNQTSMYLCASSFNGEAFFGQGTRLTVV.

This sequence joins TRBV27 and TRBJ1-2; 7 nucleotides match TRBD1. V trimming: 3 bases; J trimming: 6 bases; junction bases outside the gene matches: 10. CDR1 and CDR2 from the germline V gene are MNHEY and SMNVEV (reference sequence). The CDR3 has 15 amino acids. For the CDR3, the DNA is TGTGCCAGCAGTTTCGCTTCGGACAGGATTAATGGCTACACCTTC. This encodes CASSFASDRINGYTF.

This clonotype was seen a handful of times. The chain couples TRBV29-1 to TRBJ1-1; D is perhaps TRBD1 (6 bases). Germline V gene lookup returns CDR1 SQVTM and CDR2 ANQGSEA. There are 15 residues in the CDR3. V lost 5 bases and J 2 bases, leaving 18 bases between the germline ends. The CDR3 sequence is CSVRGGRADNTEAFF. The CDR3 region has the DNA TGCAGCGTTCGGGGGGGCAGGGCGGACAACACTGAAGCTTTCTTT. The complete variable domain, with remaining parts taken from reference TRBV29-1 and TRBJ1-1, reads SAVISQKPSRDICQRGTSLTIQCQVDSQVTMMFWYRQQPGQSLTLIATANQGSEATYESGFVIDKFPISRPNLTFSTLTVSNMSPEDSSIYLCSVRGGRADNTEAFFGQGTRLTVV.

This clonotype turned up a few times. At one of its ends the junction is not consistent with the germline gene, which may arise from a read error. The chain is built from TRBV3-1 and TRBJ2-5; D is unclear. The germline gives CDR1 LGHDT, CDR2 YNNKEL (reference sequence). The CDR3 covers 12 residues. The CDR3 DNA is TGTGCCAGCAGTCAAGCCGTCCGGACCCAGTACTTC. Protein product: CASSQAVRTQYF.

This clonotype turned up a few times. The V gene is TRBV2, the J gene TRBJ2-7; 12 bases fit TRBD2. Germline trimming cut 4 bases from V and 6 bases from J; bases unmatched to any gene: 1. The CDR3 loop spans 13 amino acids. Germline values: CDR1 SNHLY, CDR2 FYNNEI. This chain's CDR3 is CASSVTSGSEQYF. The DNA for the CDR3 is TGTGCCAGCAGTGTGACTAGCGGGAGCGAGCAGTACTTC.

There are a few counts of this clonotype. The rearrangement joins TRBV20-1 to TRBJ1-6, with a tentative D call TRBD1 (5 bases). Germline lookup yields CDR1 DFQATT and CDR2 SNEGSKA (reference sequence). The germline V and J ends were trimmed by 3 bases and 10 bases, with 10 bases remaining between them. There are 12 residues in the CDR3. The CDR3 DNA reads TGCAGTGCTAGGGGCAGGGCCTCACCCCTCCACTTT. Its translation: CSARGRASPLHF.

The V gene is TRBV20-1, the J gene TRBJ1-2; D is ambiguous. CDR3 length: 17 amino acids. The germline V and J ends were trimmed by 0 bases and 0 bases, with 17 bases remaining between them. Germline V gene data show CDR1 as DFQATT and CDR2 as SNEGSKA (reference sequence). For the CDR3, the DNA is TGCAGTGCTAGAGATAATTTCGGCGGGGTTTCTAACTATGGCTACACCTTC. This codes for CSARDNFGGVSNYGYTF.

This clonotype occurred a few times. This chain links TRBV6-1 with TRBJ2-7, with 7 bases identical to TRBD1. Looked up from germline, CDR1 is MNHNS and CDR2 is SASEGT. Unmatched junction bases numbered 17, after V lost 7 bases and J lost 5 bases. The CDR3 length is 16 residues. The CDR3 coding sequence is TGTGCCAGCAAACCAGCGACAGGGAGTATTAAGGACGAGCAGTACTTC. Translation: CASKPATGSIKDEQYF.

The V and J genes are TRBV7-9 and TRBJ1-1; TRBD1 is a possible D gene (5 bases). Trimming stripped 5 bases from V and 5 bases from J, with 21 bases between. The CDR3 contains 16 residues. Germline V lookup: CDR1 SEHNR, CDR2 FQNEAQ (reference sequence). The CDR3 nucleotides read TGTGCCAGCAGCCCAAATCCCGGACATATCGGGACTGAAGCTTTCTTT. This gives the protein CASSPNPGHIGTEAFF. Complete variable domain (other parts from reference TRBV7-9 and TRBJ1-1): DTGVSQNPRHKITKRGQNVTFRCDPISEHNRLYWYRQTLGQGPEFLTYFQNEAQLEKSRLLSDRFSAERPKGSFSTLEIQRTEQGDSAMYLCASSPNPGHIGTEAFFGQGTRLTVV.

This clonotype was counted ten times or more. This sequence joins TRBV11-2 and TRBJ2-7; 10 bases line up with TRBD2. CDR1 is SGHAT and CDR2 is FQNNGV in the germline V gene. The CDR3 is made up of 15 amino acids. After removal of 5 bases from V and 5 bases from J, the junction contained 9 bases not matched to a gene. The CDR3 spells CASSPHASGRDEQYF. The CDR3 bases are TGTGCCAGCAGCCCCCATGCTAGCGGGAGAGACGAGCAGTACTTC. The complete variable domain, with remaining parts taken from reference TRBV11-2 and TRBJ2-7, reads EAGVAQSPRYKIIEKRQSVAFWCNPISGHATLYWYQQILGQGPKLLIQFQNNGVVDDSQLPKDRFSAERLKGVDSTLKIQPAKLEDSAVYLCASSPHASGRDEQYFGPGTRLTVT.

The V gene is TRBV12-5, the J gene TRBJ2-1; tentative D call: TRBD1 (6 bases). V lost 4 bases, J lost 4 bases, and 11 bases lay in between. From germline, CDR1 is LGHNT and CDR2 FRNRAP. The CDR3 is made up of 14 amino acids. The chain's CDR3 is CASGSDSAYNEQFF. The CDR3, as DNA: TGTGCTAGTGGTTCGGACAGCGCGTACAATGAGCAGTTCTTC. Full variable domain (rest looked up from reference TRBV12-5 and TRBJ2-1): DARVTQTPRHKVTEMGQEVTMRCQPILGHNTVFWYRQTMMQGLELLAYFRNRAPLDDSGMPKDRFSAEMPDATLATLKIQPSEPRDSAVYFCASGSDSAYNEQFFGPGTRLTVL.

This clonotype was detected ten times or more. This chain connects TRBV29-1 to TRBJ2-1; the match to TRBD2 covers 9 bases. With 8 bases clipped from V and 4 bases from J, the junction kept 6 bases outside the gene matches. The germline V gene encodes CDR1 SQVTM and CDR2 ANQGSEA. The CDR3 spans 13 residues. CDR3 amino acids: CSQLAGVYNEQFF. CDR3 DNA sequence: TGCAGCCAACTAGCGGGTGTGTACAATGAGCAGTTCTTC.

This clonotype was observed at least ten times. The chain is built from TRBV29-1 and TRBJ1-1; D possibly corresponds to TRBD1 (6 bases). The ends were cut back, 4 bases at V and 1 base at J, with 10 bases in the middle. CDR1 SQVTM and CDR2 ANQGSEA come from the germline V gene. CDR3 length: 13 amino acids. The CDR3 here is CSVAQGPNTEAFF. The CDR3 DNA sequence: TGCAGCGTTGCACAGGGACCGAACACTGAAGCTTTCTTT.

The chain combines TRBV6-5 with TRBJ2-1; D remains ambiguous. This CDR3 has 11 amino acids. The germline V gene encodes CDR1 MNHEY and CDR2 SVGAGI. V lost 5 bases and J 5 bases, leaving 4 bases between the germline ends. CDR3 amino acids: CASSQHNEQFF. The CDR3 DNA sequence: TGTGCCAGCAGTCAACACAATGAGCAGTTCTTC.

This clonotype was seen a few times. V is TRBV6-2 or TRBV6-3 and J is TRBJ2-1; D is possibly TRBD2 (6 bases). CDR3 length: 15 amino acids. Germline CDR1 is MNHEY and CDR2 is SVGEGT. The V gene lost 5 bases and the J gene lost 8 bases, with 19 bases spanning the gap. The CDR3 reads CASSSPGAEAHEQFF. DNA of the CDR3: TGTGCCAGCAGTAGTCCGGGAGCCGAGGCCCATGAGCAGTTCTTC.

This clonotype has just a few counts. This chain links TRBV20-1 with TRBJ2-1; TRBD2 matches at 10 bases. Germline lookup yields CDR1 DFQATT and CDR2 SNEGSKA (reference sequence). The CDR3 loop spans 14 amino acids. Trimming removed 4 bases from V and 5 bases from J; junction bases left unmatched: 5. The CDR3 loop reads CSAKSGRGHNEQFF. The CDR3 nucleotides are TGCAGTGCTAAGAGCGGGAGGGGACACAATGAGCAGTTCTTC.

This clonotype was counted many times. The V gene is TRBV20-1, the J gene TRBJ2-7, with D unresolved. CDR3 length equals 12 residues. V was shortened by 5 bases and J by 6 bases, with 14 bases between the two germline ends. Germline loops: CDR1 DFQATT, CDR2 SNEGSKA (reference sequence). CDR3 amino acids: CSAARSKGEQYF. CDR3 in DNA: TGCAGTGCTGCCAGGTCCAAGGGCGAGCAGTACTTC.

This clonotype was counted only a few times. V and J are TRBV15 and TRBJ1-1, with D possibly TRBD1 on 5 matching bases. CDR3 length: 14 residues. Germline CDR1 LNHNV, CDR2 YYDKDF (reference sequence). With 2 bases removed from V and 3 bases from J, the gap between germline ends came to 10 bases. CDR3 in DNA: TGTGCCACCAGCAGAACAGGAGGAGACACTGAAGCTTTCTTT. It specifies CATSRTGGDTEAFF.

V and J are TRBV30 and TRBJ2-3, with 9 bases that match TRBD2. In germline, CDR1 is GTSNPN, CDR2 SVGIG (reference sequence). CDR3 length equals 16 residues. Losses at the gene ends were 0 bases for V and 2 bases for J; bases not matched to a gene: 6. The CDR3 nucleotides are TGTGCCTGGAGTGTAGTGGGACTAGCAGACACAGATACGCAGTATTTT. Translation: CAWSVVGLADTDTQYF.

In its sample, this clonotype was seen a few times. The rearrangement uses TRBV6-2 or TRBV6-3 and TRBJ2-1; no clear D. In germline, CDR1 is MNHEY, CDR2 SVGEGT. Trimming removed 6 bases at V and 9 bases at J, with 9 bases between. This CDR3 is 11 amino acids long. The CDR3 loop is CASSHGGEQFF. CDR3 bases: TGTGCCAGCAGCCATGGCGGTGAGCAGTTCTTC.

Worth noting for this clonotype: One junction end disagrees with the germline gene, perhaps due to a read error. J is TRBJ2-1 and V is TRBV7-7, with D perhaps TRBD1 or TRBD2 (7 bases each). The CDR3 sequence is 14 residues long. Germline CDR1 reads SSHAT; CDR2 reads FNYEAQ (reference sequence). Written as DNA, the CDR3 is TGTGCTAGCAGCAGGGGGGGGAGAGGAAATGAGCAGTTCTTC. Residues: CASSRGGRGNEQFF.

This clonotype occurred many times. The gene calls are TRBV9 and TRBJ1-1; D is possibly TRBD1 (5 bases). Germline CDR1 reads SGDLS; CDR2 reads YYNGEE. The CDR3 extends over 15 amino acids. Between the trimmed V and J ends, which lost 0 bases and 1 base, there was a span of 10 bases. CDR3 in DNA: TGTGCCAGCAGCGTAGTACCGGGGGGGAACACTGAAGCTTTCTTT. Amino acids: CASSVVPGGNTEAFF.

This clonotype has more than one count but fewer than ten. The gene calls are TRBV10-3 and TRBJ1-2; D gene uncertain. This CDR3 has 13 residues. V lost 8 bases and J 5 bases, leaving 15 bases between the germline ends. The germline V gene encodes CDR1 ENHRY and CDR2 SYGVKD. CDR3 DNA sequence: TGTGCCATCGGGGAGGTATTAGGGTATGGCTACACCTTC. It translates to CAIGEVLGYGYTF.

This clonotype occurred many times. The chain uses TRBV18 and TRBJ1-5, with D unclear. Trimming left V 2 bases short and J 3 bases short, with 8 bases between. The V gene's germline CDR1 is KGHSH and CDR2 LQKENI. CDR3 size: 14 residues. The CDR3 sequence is CASSPGGINQPQHF. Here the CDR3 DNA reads TGTGCCAGCTCACCAGGAGGAATCAATCAGCCCCAGCATTTT. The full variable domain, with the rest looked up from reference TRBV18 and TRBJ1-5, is NAGVMQNPRHLVRRRGQEARLRCSPMKGHSHVYWYRQLPEEGLKFMVYLQKENIIDESGMPKERFSAEFPKEGPSILRIQQVVRGDSAAYFCASSPGGINQPQHFGDGTRLSIL.

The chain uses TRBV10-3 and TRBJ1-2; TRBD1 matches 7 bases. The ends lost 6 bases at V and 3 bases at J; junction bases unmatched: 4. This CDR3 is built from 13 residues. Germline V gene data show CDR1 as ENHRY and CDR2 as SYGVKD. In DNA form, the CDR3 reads TGTGCCATCAGGGCCGGACAGGACTATGGCTACACCTTC. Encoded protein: CAIRAGQDYGYTF.